This passage covers 26 T cell receptor beta chains from one sample sequenced in a study of cytomegalovirus exposure and HLA in healthy donors (dated by TCRdb to about 2017). Libraries were prepared through the immunoSEQ multiplex PCR assay. For the multiplex PCR, a mixture combining 60 forward primers for TCR Vbeta segments and 13 reverse primers for TCR Jbeta segments was used. The immuneACCESS repertoire file appears here via TCRdb, limited to in-frame rearrangements. These files lack a portion of the clones; in checked studies, under half of the deficit traces to unresolved V genes, and the cause of the others is not known. In this sample the table shows under 200,000 clones, 80% to 85% of which occur a single time. The ten biggest clones cover about 1.7% of the sample. Sequencing was carried out using PBMCs. The source is a woman under 30 in good health and CMV-seronegative.

The chain carries TRBV10-3 and TRBJ2-5; D may be TRBD1 (6 bases). This CDR3 is built from 15 residues. Trimming took 0 bases from V and 2 from J, leaving 10 bases between them. Germline assignment: CDR1 ENHRY and CDR2 SYGVKD. This CDR3 is CAISESGTQQETQYF. The CDR3 DNA is TGTGCCATCAGTGAGTCTGGGACACAACAAGAGACCCAGTACTTC.

This clone was seen only a few times. This sequence joins TRBV5-6 and TRBJ1-6; the D gene is possibly TRBD1 (5 bases). Germline V gives CDR1 SGHDT, CDR2 YYEEEE. Trimming cost V 0 bases and J 9 bases, with 19 bases left between them. There are 17 residues in the CDR3. The CDR3 DNA sequence: TGTGCCAGCAGCTTGGCAGCAGGGTTACAGATTGGTTCACCCCTCCACTTT. Amino acid sequence: CASSLAAGLQIGSPLHF. Supplemented by reference TRBV5-6 and TRBJ1-6, the full variable domain reads DAGVTQSPTHLIKTRGQQVTLRCSPKSGHDTVSWYQQALGQGPQFIFQYYEEEERQRGNFPDRFSGHQFPNYSSELNVNALLLGDSALYLCASSLAAGLQIGSPLHFGNGTRLTVT.

This clone showed up just a few times. This chain joins TRBV28 and TRBJ2-7; perhaps TRBD2 as D (6 bases). There are 13 residues in the CDR3. The V gene's germline CDR1 is MDHEN and CDR2 SYDVKM. Trimming stripped 3 bases from V and 5 bases from J, with 11 bases between. This CDR3 is CASSFRTTDEQYF. The CDR3, as DNA: TGTGCCAGCAGTTTTAGGACTACGGACGAGCAGTACTTC.

V and J are TRBV6-1 and TRBJ2-7; the match to TRBD2 covers 12 bases. CDR3 length: 13 residues. Trimming cost V 9 bases and J 6 bases; bases outside gene matches: 6. Per germline, CDR1 MNHNS and CDR2 SASEGT. The CDR3 spells CASRLLAGGEQYV. CDR3 nucleotide sequence: TGTGCCAGTCGGTTACTAGCGGGAGGCGAGCAGTACGTC.

The chain combines TRBV7-2 with TRBJ2-7; D possibly corresponds to TRBD1 (5 bases). Per germline, CDR1 SGHTA and CDR2 FQGNSA. The ends were cut back, 2 bases at V and 5 bases at J, with 10 bases in the middle. This CDR3 has 13 amino acids. The CDR3 nucleotides read TGTGCCAGCAGCTTAATCCAGGGCCACGAGCAGTACTTC. Its translation: CASSLIQGHEQYF. Filled out from reference TRBV7-2 and TRBJ2-7, the complete variable domain reads GAGVSQSPSNKVTEKGKDVELRCDPISGHTALYWYRQSLGQGLEFLIYFQGNSAPDKSGLPSDRFSAERTGGSVSTLTIQRTQQEDSAVYLCASSLIQGHEQYFGPGTRLTVT.

The chain carries TRBV10-2 and TRBJ1-5; 10 bases fit TRBD1. The germline V gene encodes CDR1 WSHSY and CDR2 SAAADI. J lost 6 bases, V lost 1 base, and 6 bases had no gene match. CDR3 length: 16 residues. This CDR3 is CASSEWDRGRFQPQHF. In DNA, the CDR3 is TGCGCCAGCAGTGAGTGGGACAGGGGAAGATTTCAGCCCCAGCATTTT.

The CDR3 DNA reads as TGCGCCAGCAGCCCGACTAGCGGGACTTACAATGAGCAGTTCTTC. Its translation is CASSPTSGTYNEQFF. The gene calls are TRBV4-1 and TRBJ2-1; 11 nucleotides align to TRBD2. This CDR3 contains 15 residues. V dropped 4 bases and J dropped 4; count of bases not matched to a gene: 3. Germline CDR1 reads MGHRA; CDR2 reads YSYEKL.

The chain uses TRBV19 and TRBJ1-2; TRBD1 matches at 7 bases. Germline assignment: CDR1 LNHDA and CDR2 SQIVND (reference sequence). The junction had 9 bases not matched to a gene; V was cut back by 3 bases and J by 5 bases. This CDR3 has 15 residues. The CDR3 DNA reads as TGTGCCAGTAGTATCTGGGCAGGGGGACCGTATGGCTACACCTTC. Protein: CASSIWAGGPYGYTF.

The chain uses TRBV4-3 and TRBJ2-1; no reliable D call. The CDR3 is 17 amino acids. The V end was cut by 0 bases, the J end by 0 bases, with 12 bases between. CDR1 is LGHNA, CDR2 YSLEER, per germline. CDR3 DNA: TGCGCCAGCAGCCAAGATCCGGCCTGGAGCTCCTACAATGAGCAGTTCTTC. Its protein is CASSQDPAWSSYNEQFF.

The chain uses TRBV28 and TRBJ1-2; 9 bases fit TRBD1. Germline values: CDR1 MDHEN, CDR2 SYDVKM. V shed 6 bases and J 6 bases; nucleotides not matched to a gene: 11. The length of the CDR3 is 15 residues. In DNA, the CDR3 is TGTGCCAGCAGCAACATCTTGACAGGGGGTGATGGCTACACCTTC. Its translation is CASSNILTGGDGYTF.

V usage is TRBV4-3 and J usage is TRBJ2-6; D might be TRBD2 (6 bases). Trimming pared 0 bases from V and 10 bases from J, leaving 16 bases between. This CDR3 spans 16 amino acids. CDR1 is LGHNA and CDR2 is YSLEER in the germline V gene. CDR3: CASSQDREFNENVLTF. CDR3 coding DNA: TGCGCCAGCAGCCAAGATCGGGAGTTTAATGAAAACGTCCTGACTTTC.

The rearrangement uses TRBV5-4 and TRBJ2-3, with 7 bases that match TRBD2. Losses at the gene ends were 7 bases for V and 3 bases for J; bases not matched to a gene: 14. This CDR3 is built from 16 residues. The germline gives CDR1 SGHNT, CDR2 YYREEE (reference sequence). The CDR3 sequence: CASSEDVGGLTDTQYF. CDR3 nucleotide sequence: TGTGCCAGCTCGGAGGACGTGGGAGGGCTGACAGATACGCAGTATTTT.

The chain is built from TRBV7-9 and TRBJ2-1; 10 bases are shared with TRBD2. V was clipped by 4 bases and J by 9 bases; unmatched bases: 9. CDR1 is SEHNR and CDR2 is FQNEAQ in the germline V gene (reference sequence). The CDR3 runs to 15 residues. The CDR3 coding sequence is TGTGCCAGCAGCTATGTCCTAGCGGGAGACACTGAGCAGTTCTTC. Translating gives CASSYVLAGDTEQFF.

In this sample, this clone turned up once. The V and J genes are TRBV5-1 and TRBJ2-7, with 10 bases matching TRBD1. Germline lookup yields CDR1 SGHRS and CDR2 YFSETQ. The V gene end was trimmed by 0 bases and the J gene end by 2 bases; junction bases not matched to a gene: 2. This CDR3 contains 15 residues. This CDR3 reads CASSLVGTGAYEQYF. DNA for the CDR3: TGCGCCAGCAGCTTGGTGGGGACAGGGGCCTACGAGCAGTACTTC.

This clone was counted once. The V and J genes are TRBV15 and TRBJ1-1; possibly TRBD1 for D (6 bases). Trimming stripped 7 bases from V and 1 base from J, with 16 bases between. CDR3 length: 15 amino acids. Germline V gene sequence: CDR1 LNHNV, CDR2 YYDKDF (reference sequence). The CDR3 loop is CATKRGGLSNTEAFF. CDR3 DNA: TGTGCCACCAAAAGGGGGGGCTTGTCGAACACTGAAGCTTTCTTT.

This clone was recorded only once. The chain combines TRBV5-6 with TRBJ2-3; TRBD2 agrees at 10 bases. The J segment lost 3 bases and the V segment lost 0 bases, leaving 7 bases of the junction unmatched. From germline, CDR1 is SGHDT and CDR2 YYEEEE. The CDR3 runs 17 residues. The CDR3, as DNA: TGTGCCAGCAGCTTGGGAAGGGAACTAGCGGGGACAGATACGCAGTATTTT. Translation gives CASSLGRELAGTDTQYF.

The chain has TRBV7-2 and TRBJ1-2; no definite D call. The length of the CDR3 is 15 residues. CDR1 and CDR2 (germline): SGHTA, FQGNSA. V dropped 0 bases and J dropped 5 bases, with 13 bases sitting between them. The CDR3 DNA follows: TGTGCCAGCAGCTTAGCTTCCGATGGGCTTTATGGCTACACCTTC. Encoded protein: CASSLASDGLYGYTF.

There are a few counts of this clone. The V call is TRBV5-6, the J call TRBJ2-7, with D perhaps TRBD1 (5 bases). Germline loops: CDR1 SGHDT, CDR2 YYEEEE. The CDR3 loop spans 14 amino acids. V was clipped by 1 base and J by 0 bases, with 8 bases between them. The CDR3 DNA follows: TGTGCCAGCAGCTTGCAGGGTCTCTCCTACGAGCAGTACGTC. Encoded protein: CASSLQGLSYEQYV.

The V and J genes are TRBV4-3 and TRBJ1-2; weak D call: TRBD1 (5 bases). The germline V and J ends were trimmed by 2 bases and 8 bases, with 18 bases remaining between them. CDR3 length equals 15 residues. CDR1 and CDR2 (germline): LGHNA, YSLEER. CDR3 region: CASSQRAGTLGGYTF. The CDR3 DNA follows: TGCGCCAGCAGCCAACGGGCGGGGACGTTGGGAGGCTACACCTTC.

The V call is TRBV27, the J call TRBJ2-3; 10 bases are a match to TRBD2. J lost 1 base, V lost 5 bases, and 6 bases had no gene match. Looked up from germline, CDR1 is MNHEY and CDR2 is SMNVEV (reference sequence). The CDR3 contains 16 residues. Here the CDR3 reads CASSPIAGGGTDTQYF. The CDR3, as DNA: TGTGCCAGCAGTCCCATAGCGGGAGGAGGCACAGATACGCAGTATTTT.

The chain has TRBV16 and TRBJ2-2, with D unclear. This CDR3 has 14 amino acids. From germline, CDR1 is KGHSY and CDR2 FQNENV. Deletions cut 4 bases from V and 4 bases from J, with 10 bases between. The DNA for the CDR3 is TGTGCCAGCAGCCCTTACGTCGGCACCGGGGAGCTGTTTTTT. Translated: CASSPYVGTGELFF.

V and J are TRBV29-1 and TRBJ2-5; 8 bases align to TRBD2. The junction had 9 bases not matched to a gene; V was cut back by 3 bases and J by 3 bases. CDR1 SQVTM and CDR2 ANQGSEA come from the germline V gene. CDR3 length equals 15 residues. CDR3 DNA: TGCAGCGTTGAGGACGGGACTAGTGAAAAAGAGACCCAGTACTTC. Translating gives CSVEDGTSEKETQYF.

The V gene is TRBV15, the J gene TRBJ1-3; possible D gene TRBD1, 5 bases. V was trimmed by 0 bases and J by 5 bases, leaving 17 bases between them. The CDR3 totals 17 residues. Germline assignment: CDR1 LNHNV and CDR2 YYDKDF (reference sequence). CDR3 region: CATSRDRGASDRNTIYF. In DNA form, the CDR3 reads TGTGCCACCAGCAGAGATCGCGGGGCCTCAGATCGAAACACCATATATTTT. Using reference TRBV15 and TRBJ1-3 for the parts outside the CDR3, the full variable domain is DAMVIQNPRYQVTQFGKPVTLSCSQTLNHNVMYWYQQKSSQAPKLLFHYYDKDFNNEADTPDNFQSRRPNTSFCFLDIRSPGLGDTAMYLCATSRDRGASDRNTIYFGEGSWLTVV.

V usage is TRBV29-1 and J usage is TRBJ1-2; tentatively, D is TRBD1 (5 bases). The germline gives CDR1 SQVTM, CDR2 ANQGSEA. The ends were cut back, 1 base at V and 4 bases at J, with 7 bases in the middle. The CDR3 extends over 12 amino acids. CDR3 sequence (DNA): TGCAGCGTTGAAGCGGGGGGCTATGGCTACACCTTC. Translation gives CSVEAGGYGYTF.

The gene calls are TRBV27 and TRBJ2-6; 9 bases line up with TRBD1. Germline CDR1 MNHEY, CDR2 SMNVEV (reference sequence). This CDR3 is 17 amino acids long. The trim removed 5 bases at V and 1 base at J, leaving 6 bases unmatched. CDR3 DNA sequence: TGTGCCAGCAGTACGGGACAGGGTTCGTCTGGGGCCAACGTCCTGACTTTC. Its translation is CASSTGQGSSGANVLTF.

The V and J genes are TRBV28 and TRBJ2-7; 7 positions match TRBD2. CDR1 and CDR2 (germline): MDHEN, SYDVKM. CDR3 length: 16 residues. J lost 3 bases, V lost 3 bases, and 11 bases had no gene match. CDR3 in DNA: TGTGCCAGCAGTTTGGATGTGCGGGAGAGCTTCTACGAGCAGTACGTC. Its protein product is CASSLDVRESFYEQYV.